The TCR beta chain under discussion was sequenced for a study of blood T cell repertoires in COVID-19. Per germline, CDR1 MNHEY and CDR2 SMNVEV (reference sequence). After removal of 1 base from V and 0 bases from J, the junction contained 3 bases not matched to a gene. This CDR3 has 16 amino acids. Repertoires were generated with immunoSEQ multiplex PCR, while TCRdb's copy carries only in-frame clones and drops some. The sample yields under 200,000 clones, approximately 85% seen once. This TCR was recovered from a woman aged 55-69 years with COVID-19, enrolled during active disease. Sequencing was carried out using peripheral blood. The genes are TRBV27 and TRBJ2-1; 7 bases align to TRBD2. Here the CDR3 DNA reads TGTGCCAGCAGTTTATTCGGGGGGAGCTCCTACAATGAGCAGTTCTTC. Its translation: CASSLFGGSSYNEQFF.